A single T cell receptor (beta chain) is shown here with its context. No antigen is known for it. Unique molecular identifiers were attached to individual cDNA molecules. One entry per CDR3 protein results from TCRdb running MiXCR on the 5' RACE reads. This table has roughly 90,000 distinct CDR3 sequences, roughly 15% appearing once. The sample belongs to a study of early T cells in non-severe SARS-CoV-2 infection. As for the study in general: Unsorted whole-blood RNA was sequenced in bulk, leaving chains unpaired. Study-level findings and limits: Matches to VDJdb favored anti-spike CD8 responses and missed private and CD4 specificities.

The V end lost 5 bases, the J end lost 2 bases, and 13 bases lay between the germline ends. The CDR3 is made up of 14 amino acids. CDR1 and CDR2 from the germline V gene are SGHRS and YFSETQ. Sequencing was carried out using whole blood. The rearrangement links TRBV5-1 to TRBJ2-5; TRBD2 is a possible D gene (6 bases). This TCR was recovered from an adult who was a healthcare worker with PCR-confirmed SARS-CoV-2 infection or an uninfected control (not recorded which). The chain's CDR3 is CASSPLGGQETQYF. The CDR3 bases are TGCGCCAGCAGTCCATTGGGAGGACAAGAGACCCAGTACTTC. Full variable domain (outside the CDR3, taken from reference TRBV5-1 and TRBJ2-5): KAGVTQTPRYLIKTRGQQVTLSCSPISGHRSVSWYQQTPGQGLQFLFEYFSETQRNKGNFPGRFSGRQFSNSRSEMNVSTLELGDSALYLCASSPLGGQETQYFGPGTRLLVL.